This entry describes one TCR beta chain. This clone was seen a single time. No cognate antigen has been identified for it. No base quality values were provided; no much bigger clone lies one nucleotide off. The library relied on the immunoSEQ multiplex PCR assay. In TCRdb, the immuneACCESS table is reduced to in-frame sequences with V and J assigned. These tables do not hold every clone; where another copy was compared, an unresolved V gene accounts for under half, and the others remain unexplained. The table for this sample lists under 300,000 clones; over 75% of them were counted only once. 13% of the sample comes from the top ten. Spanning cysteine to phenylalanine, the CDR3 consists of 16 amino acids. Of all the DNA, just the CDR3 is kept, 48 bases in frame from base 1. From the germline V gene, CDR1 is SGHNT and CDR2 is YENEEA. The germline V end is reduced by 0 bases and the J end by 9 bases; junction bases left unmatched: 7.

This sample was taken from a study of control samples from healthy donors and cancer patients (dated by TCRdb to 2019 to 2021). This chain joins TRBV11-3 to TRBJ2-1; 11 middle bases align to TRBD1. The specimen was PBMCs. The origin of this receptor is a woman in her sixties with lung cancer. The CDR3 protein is CASSLDWTGGQAEQFF. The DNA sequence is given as TGTGCCAGCAGCTTAGACTGGACAGGGGGCCAGGCTGAGCAGTTCTTC.